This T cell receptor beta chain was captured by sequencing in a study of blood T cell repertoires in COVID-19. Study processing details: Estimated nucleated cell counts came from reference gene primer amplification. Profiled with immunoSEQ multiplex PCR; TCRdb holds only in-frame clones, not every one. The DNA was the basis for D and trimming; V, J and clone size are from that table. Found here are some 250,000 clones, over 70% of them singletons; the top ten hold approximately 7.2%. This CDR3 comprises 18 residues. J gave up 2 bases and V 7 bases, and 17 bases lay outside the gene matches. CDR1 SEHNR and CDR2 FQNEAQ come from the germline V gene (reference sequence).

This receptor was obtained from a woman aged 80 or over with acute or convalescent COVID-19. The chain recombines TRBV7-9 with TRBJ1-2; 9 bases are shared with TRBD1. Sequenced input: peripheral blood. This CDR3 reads CASTAQGGQGSRNYGYTF. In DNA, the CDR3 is TGTGCCAGCACCGCCCAGGGGGGACAGGGATCCCGCAACTATGGCTACACCTTC.